This T cell receptor (beta chain) was profiled in a study of T cells in Graves' hyperthyroidism and ophthalmopathy. Study results and caveats: Blood also contained most expanded thyroid clonotypes above 0.001.

Amplification of TCR beta CDR3 regions used RNA as the template. With the HTBI primer set, the TCR CDR3 went through a first round of RT-PCR. TCRdb analysed the multiplex PCR reads with MiXCR anew, one entry per CDR3 protein. The sample lists fewer than 750,000 distinct CDR3 sequences; more than 45% were seen once. This clonotype was counted many times. Its antigen is unknown. The V gene lost 4 bases and the J gene lost 7 bases, with 13 bases spanning the gap. The CDR3 is 13 residues long. Germline-derived CDR1 and CDR2 are MNHEY and SMNVEV (reference sequence). A patient was excluded if there was uncontrolled infection, other autoimmune disease, pregnancy or lactation. Diagnoses rested on clinical symptoms, serum thyroxine and TRAb, thyroid ultrasound and orbital computed tomography.

The sample taken for sequencing was peripheral blood or thyroid tissue (not recorded which). The V and J genes are TRBV27 and TRBJ1-1; D gene uncertain. This receptor was obtained from a woman aged 18-29 years with Graves' hyperthyroidism. The CDR3 region is CASSSPLGGEAFF. The CDR3 region has the DNA TGTGCCAGCAGTTCGCCCCTTGGAGGTGAAGCTTTCTTT.